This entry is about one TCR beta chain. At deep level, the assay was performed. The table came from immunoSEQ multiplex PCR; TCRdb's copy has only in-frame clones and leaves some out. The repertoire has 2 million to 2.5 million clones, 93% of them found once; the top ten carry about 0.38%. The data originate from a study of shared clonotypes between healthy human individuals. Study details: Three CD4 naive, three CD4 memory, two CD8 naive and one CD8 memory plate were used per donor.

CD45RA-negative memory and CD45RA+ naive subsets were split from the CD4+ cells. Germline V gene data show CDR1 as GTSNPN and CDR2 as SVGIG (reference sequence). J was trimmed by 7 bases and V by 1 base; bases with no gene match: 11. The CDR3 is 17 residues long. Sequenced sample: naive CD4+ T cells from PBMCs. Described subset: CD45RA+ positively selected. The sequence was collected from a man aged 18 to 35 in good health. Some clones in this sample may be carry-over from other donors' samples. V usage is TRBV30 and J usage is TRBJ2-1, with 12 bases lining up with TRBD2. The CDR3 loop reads CAWSARLAGVVINEQFF. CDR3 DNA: TGTGCCTGGAGTGCCCGACTAGCGGGAGTTGTGATAAATGAGCAGTTCTTC.